The present T cell receptor beta chain was sequenced within a study of blood T cell repertoires in COVID-19 (dated by TCRdb to 2019 to 2021). In terms of the full investigation: Samples covering the acute and convalescent phases of COVID-19 were provided by collaborators in the United States, Italy and Spain. Nearly every sample came with metadata listing a de-identified subject ID, COVID-19 status, age in years and sex. The repertoires were made available in a free public database intended to serve as a resource for research on the immune response to SARS-CoV-2. Where HLA class I and class II types were available, the types were taken from metadata supplied by the sample provider, not from assay-based typing. The samples were drawn from the first 160 participants of the ongoing ImmuneRACE study and from over 950 subjects provided by 6 global collaborators. The dataset comprised deeply sampled blood TCRbeta repertoires from subjects exposed to, actively infected with, or recovered from COVID-19. The prospective study material was composed of cDNA or gDNA derived from T cells, B-cell-depleted T cells, or PBMCs. What the study reported, not specific to this receptor: The amount of clinical and demographic metadata varied by source and participant and was provided uncurated.

One collaborating source in Seattle enrolled patients while the patients were actively infected and followed the patients over time throughout the course of disease. Whole blood was collected in K2EDTA tubes by collaborating institutions according to the institutions' own protocols. For TCRbeta analysis, collaborator samples were shipped as frozen whole blood, as isolated PBMCs, or as DNA extracted from either sample type. TCRbeta CDR3 regions were amplified from genomic DNA by means of the immunoSEQ Assay, a bias-controlled multiplex PCR. The authors' pipeline ran thus. Within the assay, amplification of reference gene primers was used to estimate how many nucleated cells each sample contained. Sequence reads were collapsed and filtered to measure the absolute abundance of every unique TCRbeta CDR3 rearrangement. For each sample, productive Simpson clonality was calculated as the square root of Simpson's diversity index across productive rearrangements. Here the immuneACCESS table is served through TCRdb, limited to in-frame sequences with V and J called. Missing clones are a known gap in these copies; in checked studies unresolved V genes cover under half, and the rest lacks a known reason. The V and J calls and clone size were taken over from that table, and D and trimming were inferred from the DNA. The sample table records roughly 70,000 clones; less than 95% of these occur just once. Around 0.52% of the sample is taken by the ten largest.

V gives up 5 bases and J gives up 5 bases, and the segment between their germline ends measures 9 bases. The CDR3, from cysteine to phenylalanine, totals 13 residues. Only CDR3 DNA remains: 39 bases, in frame from the first base. For CDR1 and CDR2, the germline V gene lists MNHEY and SVGAGI. As for this clone: Its specific antigen is unknown. Base qualities are not provided; no much larger clone lies one nucleotide away.

The rearranged chain carries TRBV6-5 and TRBJ1-4, with the D gene not confidently named. The sequencing input was peripheral blood. The clonotype originates from a man aged 45-65 years with COVID-19, enrolled during active disease. The CDR3 has the sequence CASSLDLNEKLFF. In nucleotide form, the sequence is TGTGCCAGCAGTCTAGACCTAAATGAAAAACTGTTTTTT.